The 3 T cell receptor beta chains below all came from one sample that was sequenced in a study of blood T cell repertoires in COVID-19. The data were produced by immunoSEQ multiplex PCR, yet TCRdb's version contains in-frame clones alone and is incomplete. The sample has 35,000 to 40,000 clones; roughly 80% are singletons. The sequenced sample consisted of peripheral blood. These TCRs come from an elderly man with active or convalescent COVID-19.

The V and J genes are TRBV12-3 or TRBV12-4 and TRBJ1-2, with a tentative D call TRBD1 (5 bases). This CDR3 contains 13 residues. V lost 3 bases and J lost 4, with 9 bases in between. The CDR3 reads CASSFPGIYGYTF. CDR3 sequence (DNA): TGTGCCAGCAGTTTTCCAGGGATCTATGGCTACACCTTC.

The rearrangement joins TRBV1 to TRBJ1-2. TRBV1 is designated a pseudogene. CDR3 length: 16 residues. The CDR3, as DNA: TGCACCAGCAGTCAACGGGGTTTGCGAAAGACCTATGGCTACACCTTC. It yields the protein CTSSQRGLRKTYGYTF.

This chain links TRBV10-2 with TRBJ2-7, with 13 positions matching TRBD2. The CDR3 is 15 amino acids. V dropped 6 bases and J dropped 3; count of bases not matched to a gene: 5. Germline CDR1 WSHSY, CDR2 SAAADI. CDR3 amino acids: CASREGLAGFYEQYF. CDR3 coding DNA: TGCGCCAGCAGGGAGGGACTAGCGGGATTCTACGAGCAGTACTTC.